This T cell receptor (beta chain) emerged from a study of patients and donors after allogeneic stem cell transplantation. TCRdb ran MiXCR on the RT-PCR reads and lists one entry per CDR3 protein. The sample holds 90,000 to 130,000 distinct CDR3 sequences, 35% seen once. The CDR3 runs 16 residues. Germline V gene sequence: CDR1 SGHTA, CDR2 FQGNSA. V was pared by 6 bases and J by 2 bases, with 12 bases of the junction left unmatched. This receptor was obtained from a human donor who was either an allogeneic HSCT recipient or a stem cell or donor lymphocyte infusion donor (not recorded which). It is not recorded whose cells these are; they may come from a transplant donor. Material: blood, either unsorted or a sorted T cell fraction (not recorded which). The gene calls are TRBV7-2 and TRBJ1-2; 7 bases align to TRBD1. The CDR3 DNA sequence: TGTGCCAGCAGGCCTGACAGGGTCCCTCCGAACTATGGCTACACCTTC. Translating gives CASRPDRVPPNYGYTF.